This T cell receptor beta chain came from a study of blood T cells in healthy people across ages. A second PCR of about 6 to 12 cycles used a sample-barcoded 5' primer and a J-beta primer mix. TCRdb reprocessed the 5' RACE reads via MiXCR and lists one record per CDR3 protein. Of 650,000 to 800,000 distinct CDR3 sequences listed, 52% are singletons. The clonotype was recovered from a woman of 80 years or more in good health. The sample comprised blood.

The CDR3 sequence: CAWSVIQGVGYTF. CDR3 nucleotides: TGTGCCTGGAGTGTAATACAGGGAGTCGGCTACACCTTC. The gene calls are TRBV30 and TRBJ1-2, with TRBD1 as a possible D gene (6 bases). There are 13 residues in the CDR3. CDR1 and CDR2 from the germline V gene are GTSNPN and SVGIG (reference sequence). V lost 0 bases to trimming and J lost 8 bases, with 13 bases between them.